This entry is about one TCR beta chain. Its antigen remains undetermined. Base qualities are missing; no much larger clone stands one base away. These data belong to a study of blood T cells in healthy people across ages (dated by TCRdb to 2014 to 2015). The study in broad terms: Template switching captured roughly one uniquely barcoded TCR beta cDNA molecule per two T cells in model experiments. To avoid experimental bias, donors of different ages were spread randomly across the sequencing lanes. To track age-related changes in TCR beta repertoire diversity, the study relied on deep sequencing normalized with unique cDNA molecular identifiers. For two donors (one aged 18 to 29 and one aged 80 or older), the study analyzed two additional independent replicas of 1 million unique cDNA reads from the same blood draw. Donors were grouped into four age groups: young (average roughly 17 years), middle-aged (over 35), aged (62) and long-lived (just over 80). Overall study outcomes, separate from this receptor: There was a strong correlation between observed TCR beta diversity and the percentage of naive T cells measured by flow cytometry. Estimates of total diversity based on one million sequenced T cells were considered lower bounds and underestimates. The long-lived group showed more naive CD4+ T cells, fewer expanded clones and increased TCR diversity than the aged group, suggesting age selection. Because profiling used bulk unsorted PBMCs, naive and antigen-experienced compartments could not be compared conclusively. Observed TCR beta diversity per million T cells fell roughly linearly with age, and a significant reduction was already apparent by age roughly 40. Donor CMV infection status was unknown, potentially confounding age-related changes in expanded clonotypes.

Donors were 39 systemically healthy Caucasian individuals from Russia aged roughly 6 to 90 years. Approximately 9 milliliters of peripheral blood were collected from each donor into EDTA-treated Vacutainer tubes. Ficoll-Paque density-gradient centrifugation was used to isolate PBMCs, with at least 6.5 million per sample. Trizol reagent was used to extract total RNA from the PBMCs, yielding at least 6 micrograms per sample. The percentages of naive CD45RAhigh/CD27high T cells were determined by flow cytometry on a PBMC aliquot from every donor. Library construction relied on 5' RACE. The second PCR ran for roughly 7 to 12 cycles and used a J-beta primer mix along with a sample-barcoded 5' primer. Each TCR beta cDNA molecule received a unique molecular identifier from a template-switch 5' adaptor carrying 12 random nucleotides. Each sample yielded at least 2.5 million CDR3-containing paired-end reads. The Mint cDNA synthesis kit, primed by a TRBC-specific oligonucleotide, was used to synthesize first-strand cDNA from all RNA. After uracil-DNA glycosylase treatment, a first 18-cycle PCR used universal primers M1SS and BC2_uni_R on all cDNA. On the study's bioinformatics: Normalization of each sample was performed by random selection of 1 million high-quality reads, each carrying a distinct molecular identifier. Instead of being binned into consensus sequences, reads with shared molecular identifiers were discarded. CDR3 identification, clonotype clustering and error correction used MiTCR with a Q25 quality threshold and the strictest error-elimination algorithm. Lower-bound total TCR beta diversity was estimated with a nonparametric unseen species model using Euler transformation. TCRdb cleaned the public reads at Q25 with fastp, built clones with MiXCR and kept in-frame beta chains. Merged by CDR3 protein, the rows form single entries marked with the most common genes and DNA. TCRdb, not the original authors, processed these V and J calls. For this sample there are over 1,500,000 distinct CDR3 sequences; about 39% appear just once. The top ten clonotypes cover around 23% of the sample.

Between the V and J ends, shortened by 6 bases and 2 bases respectively, the junction contains 15 bases. The germline V gene yields SQVTM for CDR1 and ANQGSEA for CDR2. Spanning cysteine to phenylalanine, the CDR3 consists of 14 amino acids. Just CDR3 DNA is preserved here, 42 bases in frame from base 1. The source of this sequence is a human donor in good health. The receptor chain draws on TRBV29-1 and TRBJ2-3; 6 matching bases give a weak D call of TRBD1. The specimen was blood. The CDR3 protein is CSVARGPNTDTQYF. The nucleotides read TGCAGCGTCGCCAGGGGTCCTAACACAGATACGCAGTATTTT.